This T cell receptor beta chain was recorded in a study of shared clonotypes between healthy human individuals. Overall study findings and caveats: In general, naive subsets displayed greater estimated richness than memory subsets did. Although depth was large, rarefaction showed that sequencing of the sorted subsets was incomplete.

CDR1 is SGHAT, CDR2 FQNNGV, per germline. The V and J ends lost 1 base and 5 bases, in that order; junction bases with no gene match: 12. This CDR3 is built from 17 residues. Comments on this clone: What it binds is unknown.

Only in-frame clones appear in the TCRdb table, and some are missing; sequencing was by immunoSEQ multiplex PCR. Of around 2.1 million clones detected, approximately 94% appear once; the ten largest clones hold roughly 0.13%. The clonotype was recovered from a man aged 18 to 35 in good health. This chain links TRBV11-2 with TRBJ2-3; 7 bases are a match to TRBD2. Sequencing was carried out using naive CD4+ T cells sorted from blood. As to subset: CD45RA+ positively selected. CDR3 in amino acids: CASSLVGRKLAVDTQYF. The CDR3 nucleotides are TGTGCCAGCAGCTTAGTTGGGCGCAAGCTAGCGGTAGATACGCAGTATTTT.